A selection of T cell receptor beta chains follows, all from one sample in a study of a mutant IDH1 vaccine in newly diagnosed glioma. No antigen is known for these receptors. Sequenced by immunoSEQ multiplex PCR; TCRdb stores in-frame clones only, minus some. The sample has about 38,000 clones, approximately 80% seen once; the top ten hold around 6%. Here the sequenced sample was PBMCs, taken from a glioma patient whose treatment included an IDH1 peptide vaccine. The receptors come from a man aged 35 to 55 with glioma. Each CDR3 is given with its conserved first and last residue. The D gene is left open where the match is weak. Only some rows state a clone size, as once, few, many or a class for expanded clones.

D: -; J: TRBJ1-4; size: few; V: TRBV6-4; DNA: TGTGCCAGCAGTGAGGACCCGGGACGGGGTGAAAAACTGTTTTTT; CDR3: CASSEDPGRGEKLFF
D: TRBD2; J: TRBJ2-3; size: -; V: TRBV25-1; DNA: TGTGCCAGCAGTGGGTCTAGCGGGCTAACAGATACGCAGTATTTT; CDR3: CASSGSSGLTDTQYF
D: -; J: TRBJ1-1; size: -; V: TRBV7-9; DNA: TGTGCCAGCAGGATCGGGGGGGACACTGAAGCTTTCTTT; CDR3: CASRIGGDTEAFF
D: TRBD1; J: TRBJ1-6; size: -; V: TRBV25-1; DNA: TGTGCCAGCAGTTGGGACAGGGGTAATTCACCCCTCCACTTT; CDR3: CASSWDRGNSPLHF
D: -; J: TRBJ2-7; size: -; V: TRBV9; DNA: TGTGCCAGCAGCGTAGGTCAGCTAGCCTACGAGCAGTACTTC; CDR3: CASSVGQLAYEQYF
D: TRBD1; J: TRBJ2-2; size: -; V: TRBV5-1; DNA: TGCGCCAGCAGCGGGGGACAGTCCACCGGGGAGCTGTTTTTT; CDR3: CASSGGQSTGELFF
D: TRBD1; J: TRBJ2-2; size: -; V: TRBV10-3; DNA: TGTGCCATCAGGATGGGGACAGGGGCTTTCACCGGGGAGCTGTTTTTT; CDR3: CAIRMGTGAFTGELFF
D: -; J: TRBJ1-6; size: -; V: TRBV7-9; DNA: TGTGCCAGCAGCTTAAGGGCTAATAATTCACCCCTCCACTTT; CDR3: CASSLRANNSPLHF
D: -; J: TRBJ1-5; size: -; V: TRBV30; DNA: TGTGCCTGGAGCCGGGACAACGATCAGCCCCAGCATTTT; CDR3: CAWSRDNDQPQHF
D: TRBD1; J: TRBJ1-1; size: -; V: TRBV10-3; DNA: TGTGCCATCAGCGCCACAGGGGGTACTGAAGCTTTCTTT; CDR3: CAISATGGTEAFF
D: TRBD1; J: TRBJ2-3; size: -; V: TRBV5-6; DNA: TGTGCCAGCAGCCCGGGGACAGTGGGCACAGATACGCAGTATTTT; CDR3: CASSPGTVGTDTQYF
D: -; J: TRBJ2-1; size: -; V: TRBV12-1; DNA: TGTGCCAGCAGCTCAAGGGGGCCTTGGGAGGAGCAGTTCTTC; CDR3: CASSSRGPWEEQFF
D: -; J: TRBJ1-6; size: -; V: TRBV5-6; DNA: TGTGCCAGCAGCCCGGATGGTGGATATAATTCACCCCTCCACTTT; CDR3: CASSPDGGYNSPLHF
D: TRBD1; J: TRBJ1-1; size: once; V: TRBV7-9; DNA: TGTGCCAGCAGCTTAGGACAGGGGGGGACCACTGAAGCTTTCTTT; CDR3: CASSLGQGGTTEAFF
D: TRBD1; J: TRBJ2-5; size: -; V: TRBV5-8; DNA: TGTGCCAGCAGCTCTGGGACAGGGGTTGGGCAAGAGACCCAGTACTTC; CDR3: CASSSGTGVGQETQYF
D: -; J: TRBJ2-2; size: -; V: TRBV27; DNA: TGTGCCAGCGGATACAACACCGGGGAGCTGTTTTTT; CDR3: CASGYNTGELFF